This T cell receptor (beta chain) emerged from a study of T cell responses to AZD1222 COVID-19 vaccine. This CDR3 region has 15 residues. The trim removed 6 bases at V and 3 bases at J, leaving 8 bases unmatched. Germline loops: CDR1 MNHEY, CDR2 SVGAGI. Study-level findings and limits: Donor demographics were predominantly white British with a female majority; clonal diversity may be underestimated. The span of vaccine-associated CD4 TCRs extended across spike, with dominance at 160-218 and 743-854.

With respect to this clone: Its antigen is not identified.

The method was immunoSEQ multiplex PCR; TCRdb's version includes in-frame clones alone and lacks a portion of them. The data show approximately 150,000 clones, with more than 85% seen just once and under 1.5% held by the top ten. The specimen was peripheral blood, collected 28 days after the second AZD1222 dose. The rearrangement uses TRBV6-5 and TRBJ1-5; TRBD1 matches at 7 bases. The sequence was obtained from an adult who received the AZD1222 COVID-19 vaccine. The DNA for the CDR3 is TGTGCCAGCAGGGAGGGGACAGCACACAATCAGCCCCAGCATTTT. It codes for CASREGTAHNQPQHF.